One sample yielded the 14 T cell receptor beta chains listed below, sequenced in a study of T cells in Graves' hyperthyroidism and ophthalmopathy. The source material, RNA transcripts, was used to amplify TCR beta CDR3 regions. HTBI primers were the set used in a first-round RT-PCR of the TCR CDR3. One entry per CDR3 protein, called by TCRdb with MiXCR from the multiplex PCR reads. The sample gives about 610,000 distinct CDR3 sequences, around 42% of which show up once; 7.5% to 8.5% is in the top ten. Sequencing was performed on peripheral blood or thyroid tissue (not recorded which). Source of these receptors: a woman under 30 with Graves' hyperthyroidism.

This clonotype was picked up many times. The chain joins TRBV7-2 to TRBJ1-6, with D tentatively TRBD1 (5 bases). The germline V gene encodes CDR1 SGHTA and CDR2 FQGNSA. V was cut by 2 bases and J by 7 bases, with 9 bases left in between. The length of the CDR3 is 14 residues. CDR3 sequence: CASSLPRENSPLHF. DNA of the CDR3: TGTGCCAGCAGCTTACCCAGGGAGAATTCACCCCTCCACTTT. The whole variable domain, remainder taken from reference TRBV7-2 and TRBJ1-6, is GAGVSQSPSNKVTEKGKDVELRCDPISGHTALYWYRQSLGQGLEFLIYFQGNSAPDKSGLPSDRFSAERTGGSVSTLTIQRTQQEDSAVYLCASSLPRENSPLHFGNGTRLTVT.

This clonotype was recorded many times. The chain employs TRBV13 and TRBJ2-5, with 9 bases that match TRBD2. Losses at the gene ends were 5 bases for V and 2 bases for J; bases not matched to a gene: 6. The CDR3 length is 15 residues. CDR1 and CDR2 (germline): PRHDT, FYEKMQ (reference sequence). Here the CDR3 DNA reads TGTGCCAGCAGCGAGGGACTAGCAAATCAAGAGACCCAGTACTTC. Protein sequence: CASSEGLANQETQYF.

This clonotype appeared many times. The rearrangement joins TRBV5-8 to TRBJ1-2; the D gene is possibly TRBD1 (6 bases). The germline V gene has CDR1 SGHTS and CDR2 YDEGEE. Trimming stripped 0 bases from V and 0 bases from J, with 9 bases between. This CDR3 contains 15 residues. The CDR3 nucleotides are TGTGCCAGCAGCTTGGCACAGGGAGCTAACTATGGCTACACCTTC. This codes for CASSLAQGANYGYTF.

This clonotype has a count of ten or more. The chain employs TRBV7-9 and TRBJ1-4, with D tentatively TRBD1 (6 bases). Trimming cost V 7 bases and J 8 bases, with 20 bases left between them. Looked up from germline, CDR1 is SEHNR and CDR2 is FQNEAQ (reference sequence). This CDR3 is built from 15 residues. CDR3: CASTSGEGEQEKLFF. The CDR3 region has the DNA TGTGCCAGCACTTCCGGGGAGGGGGAACAAGAAAAACTGTTTTTT.

At least ten counts were recorded for this clonotype. The chain couples TRBV5-6 to TRBJ1-6, with 9 bases aligning to TRBD1. V gave up 7 bases and J gave up 9 bases; unmatched junction bases: 2. The CDR3 runs to 12 residues. CDR1 and CDR2 from the germline V gene are SGHDT and YYEEEE. The CDR3 protein is CASATGGSPLHF. CDR3 sequence (DNA): TGTGCCAGCGCGACAGGGGGTTCACCCCTCCACTTT.

The chain joins TRBV20-1 to TRBJ1-6; D not certain. Trimming took 0 bases from V and 13 from J, leaving 19 bases between them. Per the germline V gene, CDR1 is DFQATT and CDR2 is SNEGSKA (reference sequence). The CDR3 spans 15 residues. The CDR3 DNA is TGCAGTGCTAGAGATAGGGCAGAGAGCAATCAGCCCCTCCACTTT. This translates into CSARDRAESNQPLHF.

In this sample, this clonotype turned up many times. This chain joins TRBV30 and TRBJ2-7; D unclear. The CDR3 has 11 residues. Trimming cost V 0 bases and J 6 bases, with 6 bases left between them. Germline V gene sequence: CDR1 GTSNPN, CDR2 SVGIG (reference sequence). The DNA of the CDR3 is TGTGCCTGGAGTGTCGTCGGCGAGCAGTACTTC. This codes for CAWSVVGEQYF. The variable domain in full, with the rest retrieved from reference TRBV30 and TRBJ2-7, is SQTIHQWPATLVQPVGSPLSLECTVEGTSNPNLYWYRQAAGRGLQLLFYSVGIGQISSEVPQNLSASRPQDRQFILSSKKLLLSDSGFYLCAWSVVGEQYFGPGTRLTVT.

The J gene is TRBJ1-4, the V gene TRBV2, with 7 bases identical to TRBD1. This CDR3 has 14 amino acids. With V trimmed by 7 bases and J by 8 bases, 10 bases remained unmatched. The germline CDR1 and CDR2 sequences are SNHLY and FYNNEI. The chain's CDR3 is CASIGTDSGEKLFF. The CDR3 bases are TGTGCCAGCATCGGGACAGATTCAGGGGAAAAACTGTTTTTT. Complete variable domain (other parts from reference TRBV2 and TRBJ1-4): EPEVTQTPSHQVTQMGQEVILRCVPISNHLYFYWYRQILGQKVEFLVSFYNNEISEKSEIFDDQFSVERPDGSNFTLKIRSTKLEDSAMYFCASIGTDSGEKLFFGSGTQLSVL.

The chain links TRBV7-2 to TRBJ2-5; tentatively, D is TRBD1 (6 bases). The germline V gene encodes CDR1 SGHTA and CDR2 FQGNSA. The length of the CDR3 is 16 residues. The V end was cut by 5 bases, the J end by 0 bases, with 16 bases between. The CDR3 DNA sequence: TGTGCCAGCAGCCCAGGGGACGGCAAGTACCAAGAGACCCAGTACTTC. Protein product: CASSPGDGKYQETQYF.

Regarding this clonotype: A read error is possible here, since a much larger clone lies one base away. The chain is built from TRBV7-3 and TRBJ2-2; no firm D call. The V gene lost 5 bases and the J gene lost 7 bases, with 17 bases spanning the gap. The germline V gene encodes CDR1 SGHTA and CDR2 FQGTGA. The CDR3 extends over 15 amino acids. CDR3 DNA sequence: TGTGCCAGCAGCCCCACGGTAATGGGCATCGGGGAGCTGTTTTTT. It is translated as CASSPTVMGIGELFF.

The chain joins TRBV3-1 to TRBJ2-6; TRBD2 might be the D (6 bases). Trimming removed 3 bases at V and 3 bases at J, with 12 bases between. Germline V lookup: CDR1 LGHDT, CDR2 YNNKEL (reference sequence). This CDR3 contains 16 residues. The CDR3 nucleotides are TGTGCCAGCAGCCAGCCCGGGGAGGTTGGGGCCAACGTCCTGACTTTC. Its protein product is CASSQPGEVGANVLTF. The variable domain in full, with the rest retrieved from reference TRBV3-1 and TRBJ2-6, is DTAVSQTPKYLVTQMGNDKSIKCEQNLGHDTMYWYKQDSKKFLKIMFSYNNKELIINETVPNRFSPKSPDKAHLNLHINSLELGDSAVYFCASSQPGEVGANVLTFGAGSRLTVL.

This clonotype occurred many times. The chain couples TRBV2 to TRBJ2-7, with D perhaps TRBD2 (6 bases). Trimming removed 7 bases from V and 3 bases from J, with 19 bases in between. Per germline, CDR1 SNHLY and CDR2 FYNNEI. CDR3 length: 15 amino acids. CDR3 amino acids: CASTLERGKGYEQYF. The CDR3 coding sequence is TGTGCCAGCACCCTCGAACGGGGGAAAGGCTACGAGCAGTACTTC.

Concerning this clonotype itself: Sequence at one end of the junction differs from germline and may be a read error. The J gene is TRBJ2-6, the V gene TRBV2; maybe TRBD1 (6 bases). The CDR3 sequence is 14 residues long. Germline V CDR1 and CDR2: SNHLY, FYNNEI. CDR3 in DNA: TGTGCCGGTTTACAGGGCTCTGGGGCCAACGCCCTGACTTTC. Its protein is CAGLQGSGANALTF.

This clonotype has only one observation. A much larger clone lies a single base off, so this may be a read error. The CDR3 protein is CASSPLGRQETQYF. The CDR3 DNA is TGTGCCAGCTCACCGCTCGGACGGCAAGAGACCCAGTACTTC. The gene calls are TRBV18 and TRBJ2-5; D is unclear. Between the trimmed V and J ends, which lost 3 bases and 2 bases, there was a span of 10 bases. Germline V gene data show CDR1 as KGHSH and CDR2 as LQKENI. The CDR3 contains 14 residues.